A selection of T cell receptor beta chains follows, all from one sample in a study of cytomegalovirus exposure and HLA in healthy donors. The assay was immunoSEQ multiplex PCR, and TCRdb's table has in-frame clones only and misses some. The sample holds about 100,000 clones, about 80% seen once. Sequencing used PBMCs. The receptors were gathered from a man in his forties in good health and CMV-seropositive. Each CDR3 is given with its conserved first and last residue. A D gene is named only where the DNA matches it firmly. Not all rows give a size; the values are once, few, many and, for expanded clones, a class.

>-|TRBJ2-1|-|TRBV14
TGTGCCAGCAGCCAAGGGCCGATTACAGCCTACAATGAGCAGTTCTTC
CASSQGPITAYNEQFF
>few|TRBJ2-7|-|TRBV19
TGTGCCAGTAGTTTACAGGTATCTCTCTACGAGCAGTACTTC
CASSLQVSLYEQYF
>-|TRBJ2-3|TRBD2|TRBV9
TGTGCCAGCAGCGTAGGGACTAGCAGTATGTCAGATACGCAGTATTTT
CASSVGTSSMSDTQYF
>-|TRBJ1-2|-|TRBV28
TGTGCCAGCAGGCTAGGAGGACAGACTTTCTACACCTTC
CASRLGGQTFYTF
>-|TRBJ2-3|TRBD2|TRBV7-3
TGTGCCAGCAGCCCTGGGACTAGCGGATTTACAGATACGCAGTATTTT
CASSPGTSGFTDTQYF
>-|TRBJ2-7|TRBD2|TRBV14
TGTGCCAGCAGCCAAGTAGCGGGGCCTGGCGAGCAGTACTTC
CASSQVAGPGEQYF
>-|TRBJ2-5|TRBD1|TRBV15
TGTGCCACCAGCAGAGAAGACAGGGGATCGGAGACCCAGTACTTC
CATSREDRGSETQYF
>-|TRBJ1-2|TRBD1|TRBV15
TGTGCCACTGTACCGGGACAGGCCTCCTATGGCTACACCTTC
CATVPGQASYGYTF
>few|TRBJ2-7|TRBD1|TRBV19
TGTGCCAGTACCTATGGACAGGGGGGAACCTACGAGCAGTACTTC
CASTYGQGGTYEQYF
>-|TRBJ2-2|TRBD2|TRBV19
TGTGCCAGTATTACACCGGGACTAGCGGGAGCCGGGGAGCTGTTTTTT
CASITPGLAGAGELFF
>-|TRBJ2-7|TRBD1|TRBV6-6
TGTGCCAGCAGCCGTGGACAGGAAGGTAATTACGAGCAGTACTTC
CASSRGQEGNYEQYF
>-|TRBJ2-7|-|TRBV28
TGTGCCAGCACTGGGACTGGATTCTACGAGCAGTACTTC
CASTGTGFYEQYF
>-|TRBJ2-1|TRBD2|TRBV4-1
TGCGCCAGCAGCCGCACTAGCGGGGGGGCGTCGGGTGAGCAGTTCTTC
CASSRTSGGASGEQFF
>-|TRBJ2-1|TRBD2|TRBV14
TGTGCCAGCAGCCCCAGCGGGGTAAGCTCCTACAATGAGCAGTTCTTC
CASSPSGVSSYNEQFF
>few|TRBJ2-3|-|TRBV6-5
TGTGCCAGCGAGGGGGATAACACAGATACGCAGTATTTT
CASEGDNTDTQYF